This TCR beta chain was profiled in a study of technical replicates of blood from a handful of donors (dated by TCRdb to 2016 to 2017). Of note for this clone: Its antigen is unknown. No base qualities exist here, and no much larger clone lies one base off it.

Receptors were amplified or captured by the immunoSEQ multiplex PCR assay. TCRdb stores this immuneACCESS table with in-frame sequences only. Part of the clones is absent; in the studies checked, under half of the shortfall reflects unresolved V genes, and no reason is known for the rest. This sample has about 97,000 clones in its table, and 85% to 95% of those were observed once. About 0.35% of the sample rests with the top ten. CDR1 SGHNT and CDR2 YYREEE are derived from the germline V gene (reference sequence). From V the trimming removes 5 bases and from J it removes 1 base, while the gene matches leave 1 base of the junction unaccounted for. The CDR3 runs 15 amino acids, cysteine and phenylalanine included. Left in the record is the CDR3 DNA by itself, 45 bases read in frame from the first base.

This receptor was obtained from a human donor in good health. This sequence uses TRBV5-4 and TRBJ2-3; a stretch of 13 junction bases matches TRBD2. Sequences were obtained from T cells isolated from PBMCs. The nucleotide sequence reads as follows: TGTGCCAGCAGGACTAGCGGGAGGCGCACAGATACGCAGTATTTT. It specifies CASRTSGRRTDTQYF.